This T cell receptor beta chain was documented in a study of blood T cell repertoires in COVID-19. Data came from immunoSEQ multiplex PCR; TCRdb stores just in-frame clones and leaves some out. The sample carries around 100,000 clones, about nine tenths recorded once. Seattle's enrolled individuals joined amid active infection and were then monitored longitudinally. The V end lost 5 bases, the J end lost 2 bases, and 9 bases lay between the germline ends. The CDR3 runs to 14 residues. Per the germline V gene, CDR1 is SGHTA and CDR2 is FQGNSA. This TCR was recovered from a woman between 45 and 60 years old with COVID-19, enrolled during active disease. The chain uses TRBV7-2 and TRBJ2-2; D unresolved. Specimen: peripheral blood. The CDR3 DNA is TGTGCCAGCAGCGTTGGCTCCAACACCGGGGAGCTGTTTTTT. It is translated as CASSVGSNTGELFF.